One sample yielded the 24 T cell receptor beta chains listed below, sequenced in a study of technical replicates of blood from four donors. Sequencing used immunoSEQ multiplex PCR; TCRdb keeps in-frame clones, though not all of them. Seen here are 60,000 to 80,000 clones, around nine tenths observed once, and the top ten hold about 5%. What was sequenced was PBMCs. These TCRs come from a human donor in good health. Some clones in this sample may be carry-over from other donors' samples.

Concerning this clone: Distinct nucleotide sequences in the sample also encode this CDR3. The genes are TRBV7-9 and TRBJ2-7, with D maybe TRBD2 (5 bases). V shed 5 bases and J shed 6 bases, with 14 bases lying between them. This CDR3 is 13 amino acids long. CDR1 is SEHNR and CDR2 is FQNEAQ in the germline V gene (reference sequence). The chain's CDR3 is CASSPSGGGEQYF. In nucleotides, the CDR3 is TGTGCCAGCAGCCCGTCGGGTGGAGGCGAGCAGTACTTC.

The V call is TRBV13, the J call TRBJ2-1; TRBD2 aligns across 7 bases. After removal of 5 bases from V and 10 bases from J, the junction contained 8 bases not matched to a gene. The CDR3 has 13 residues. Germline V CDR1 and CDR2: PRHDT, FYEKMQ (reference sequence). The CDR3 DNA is TGTGCCAGCAGCCCTGGACTAGTTGGGGAGCAGTTCTTC. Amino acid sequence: CASSPGLVGEQFF.

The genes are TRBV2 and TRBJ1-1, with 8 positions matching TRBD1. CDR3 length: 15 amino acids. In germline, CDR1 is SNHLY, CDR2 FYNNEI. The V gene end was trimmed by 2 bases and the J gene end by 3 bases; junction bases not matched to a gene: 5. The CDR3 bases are TGTGCCAGCAGTGAAAAGGGACAGGTACACACTGAAGCTTTCTTT. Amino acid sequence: CASSEKGQVHTEAFF.

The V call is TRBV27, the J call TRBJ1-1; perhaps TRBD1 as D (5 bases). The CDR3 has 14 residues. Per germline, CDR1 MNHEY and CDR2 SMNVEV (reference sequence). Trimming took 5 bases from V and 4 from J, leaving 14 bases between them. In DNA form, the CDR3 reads TGTGCCAGCAGTCTGACGGGGGGAGGCACTGAAGCTTTCTTT. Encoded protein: CASSLTGGGTEAFF.

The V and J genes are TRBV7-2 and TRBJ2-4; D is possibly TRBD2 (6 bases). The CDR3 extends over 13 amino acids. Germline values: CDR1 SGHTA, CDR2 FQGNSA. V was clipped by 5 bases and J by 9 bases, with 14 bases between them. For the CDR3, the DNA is TGTGCCAGCAGCCGCGGGGAATTCGGCATTCAGTACTTC. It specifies CASSRGEFGIQYF.

The CDR3 reads CASSLDSGRGKTQYF. The CDR3 nucleotides are TGTGCCAGCAGCTTAGACAGCGGGAGGGGAAAGACCCAGTACTTC. The rearrangement uses TRBV11-2 and TRBJ2-5; 10 positions agree with TRBD2. V dropped 0 bases and J dropped 6; count of bases not matched to a gene: 4. CDR3 size: 15 residues. Germline loops: CDR1 SGHAT, CDR2 FQNNGV.

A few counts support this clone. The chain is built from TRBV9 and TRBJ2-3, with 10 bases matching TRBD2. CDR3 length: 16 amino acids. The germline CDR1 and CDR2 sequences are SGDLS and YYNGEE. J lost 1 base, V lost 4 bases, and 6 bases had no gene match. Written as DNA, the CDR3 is TGTGCCAGCAGCAGAAGCGGGGGGGCGGGCACAGATACGCAGTATTTT. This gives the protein CASSRSGGAGTDTQYF.

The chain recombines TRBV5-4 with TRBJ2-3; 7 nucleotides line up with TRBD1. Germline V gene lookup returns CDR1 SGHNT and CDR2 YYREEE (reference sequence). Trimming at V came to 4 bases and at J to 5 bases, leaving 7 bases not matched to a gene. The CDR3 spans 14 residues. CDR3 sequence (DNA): TGTGCCAGCAGCGGGACAGAAGTACGAGATACGCAGTATTTT. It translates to CASSGTEVRDTQYF.

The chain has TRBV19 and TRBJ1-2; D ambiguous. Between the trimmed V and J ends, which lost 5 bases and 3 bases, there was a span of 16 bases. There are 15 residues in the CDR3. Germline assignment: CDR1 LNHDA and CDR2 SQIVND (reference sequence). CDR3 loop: CASSPLPRGDYGYTF. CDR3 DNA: TGTGCCAGTAGTCCCCTCCCCCGGGGAGACTATGGCTACACCTTC.

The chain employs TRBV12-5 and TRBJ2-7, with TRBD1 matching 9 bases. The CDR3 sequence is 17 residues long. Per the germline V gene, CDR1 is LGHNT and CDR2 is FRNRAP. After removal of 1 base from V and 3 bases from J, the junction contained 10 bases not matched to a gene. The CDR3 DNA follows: TGTGCTAGTGGTTTGGGCACACGGGGGACAGGGAACTACGAGCAGTACTTC. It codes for CASGLGTRGTGNYEQYF.

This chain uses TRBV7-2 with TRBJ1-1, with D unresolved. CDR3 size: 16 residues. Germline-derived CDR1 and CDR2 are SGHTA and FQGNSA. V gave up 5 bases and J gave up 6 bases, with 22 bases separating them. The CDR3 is CASSRERLGESAEAFF. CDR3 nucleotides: TGTGCCAGCAGCCGCGAAAGGCTGGGAGAATCCGCTGAAGCTTTCTTT. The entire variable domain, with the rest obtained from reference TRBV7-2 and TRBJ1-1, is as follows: GAGVSQSPSNKVTEKGKDVELRCDPISGHTALYWYRQSLGQGLEFLIYFQGNSAPDKSGLPSDRFSAERTGGSVSTLTIQRTQQEDSAVYLCASSRERLGESAEAFFGQGTRLTVV.

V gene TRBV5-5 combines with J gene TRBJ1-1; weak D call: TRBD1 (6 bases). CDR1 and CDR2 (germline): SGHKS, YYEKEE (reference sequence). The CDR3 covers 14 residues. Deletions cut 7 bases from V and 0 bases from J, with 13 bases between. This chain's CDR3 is CASRRTEVNTEAFF. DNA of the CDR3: TGTGCCAGCCGACGGACAGAAGTGAACACTGAAGCTTTCTTT.

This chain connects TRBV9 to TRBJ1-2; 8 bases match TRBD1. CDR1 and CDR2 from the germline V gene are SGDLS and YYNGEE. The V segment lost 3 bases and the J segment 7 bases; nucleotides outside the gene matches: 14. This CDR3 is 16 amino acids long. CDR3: CASSAKAGGARLGYTF. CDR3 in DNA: TGTGCCAGCAGCGCCAAAGCAGGGGGCGCTCGGCTTGGCTACACCTTC.

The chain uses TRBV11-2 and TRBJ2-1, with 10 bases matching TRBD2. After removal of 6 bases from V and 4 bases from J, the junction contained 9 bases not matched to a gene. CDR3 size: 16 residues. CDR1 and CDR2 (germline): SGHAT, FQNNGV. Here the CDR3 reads CASSSPGTSAYNEQFF. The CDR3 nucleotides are TGTGCCAGCAGTTCCCCCGGGACTAGCGCATACAATGAGCAGTTCTTC. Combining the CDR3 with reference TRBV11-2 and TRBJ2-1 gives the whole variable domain EAGVAQSPRYKIIEKRQSVAFWCNPISGHATLYWYQQILGQGPKLLIQFQNNGVVDDSQLPKDRFSAERLKGVDSTLKIQPAKLEDSAVYLCASSSPGTSAYNEQFFGPGTRLTVL.

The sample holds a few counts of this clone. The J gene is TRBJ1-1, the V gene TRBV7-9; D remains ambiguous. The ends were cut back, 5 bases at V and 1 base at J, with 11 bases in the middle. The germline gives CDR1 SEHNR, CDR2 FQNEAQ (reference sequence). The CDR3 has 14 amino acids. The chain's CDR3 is CASSPSSTNTEAFF. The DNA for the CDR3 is TGTGCCAGCAGCCCATCGAGCACGAACACTGAAGCTTTCTTT.

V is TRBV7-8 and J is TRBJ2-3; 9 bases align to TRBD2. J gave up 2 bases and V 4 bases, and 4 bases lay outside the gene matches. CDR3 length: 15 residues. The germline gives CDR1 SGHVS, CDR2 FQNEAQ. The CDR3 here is CASSYSGGHTDTQYF. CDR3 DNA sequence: TGTGCCAGCAGCTATAGCGGGGGTCACACAGATACGCAGTATTTT.

CDR3 sequence: CASSSPGGGDTGELFF. The CDR3 region has the DNA TGTGCCAGCAGCTCCCCTGGCGGGGGGGACACCGGGGAGCTGTTTTTT. The genes are TRBV7-9 and TRBJ2-2; 9 nucleotides match TRBD2. Germline assignment: CDR1 SEHNR and CDR2 FQNEAQ (reference sequence). Unmatched junction bases numbered 6, after V lost 4 bases and J lost 3 bases. The CDR3 sequence is 16 residues long.

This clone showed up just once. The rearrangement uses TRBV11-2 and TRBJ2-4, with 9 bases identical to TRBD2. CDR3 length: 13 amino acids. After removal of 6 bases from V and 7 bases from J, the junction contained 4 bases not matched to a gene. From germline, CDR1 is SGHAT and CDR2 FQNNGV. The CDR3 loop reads CASSPGLANIQYF. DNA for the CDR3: TGTGCCAGCAGTCCCGGACTAGCGAACATTCAGTACTTC.

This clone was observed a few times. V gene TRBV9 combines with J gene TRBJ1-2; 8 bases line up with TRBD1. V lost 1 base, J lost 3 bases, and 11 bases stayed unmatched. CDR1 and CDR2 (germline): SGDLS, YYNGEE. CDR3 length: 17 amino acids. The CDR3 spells CASSVRGGVTGDYGYTF. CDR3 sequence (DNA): TGTGCCAGCAGCGTAAGAGGAGGGGTGACAGGGGACTATGGCTACACCTTC. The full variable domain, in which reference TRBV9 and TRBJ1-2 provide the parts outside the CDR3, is DSGVTQTPKHLITATGQRVTLRCSPRSGDLSVYWYQQSLDQGLQFLIQYYNGEERAKGNILERFSAQQFPDLHSELNLSSLELGDSALYFCASSVRGGVTGDYGYTFGSGTRLTVV.

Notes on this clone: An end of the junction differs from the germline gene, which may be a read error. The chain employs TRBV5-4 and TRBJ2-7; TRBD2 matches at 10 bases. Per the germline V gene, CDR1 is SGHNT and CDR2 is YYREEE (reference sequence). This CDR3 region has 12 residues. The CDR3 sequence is CASSSASGGLDF. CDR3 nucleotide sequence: TGTGCCAGCAGCTCGGCTAGCGGGGGTCTTGACTTC. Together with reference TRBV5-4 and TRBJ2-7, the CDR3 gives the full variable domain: ETGVTQSPTHLIKTRGQQVTLRCSSQSGHNTVSWYQQALGQGPQFIFQYYREEENGRGNFPPRFSGLQFPNYSSELNVNALELDDSALYLCASSSASGGLDFGPGTRLTVT.

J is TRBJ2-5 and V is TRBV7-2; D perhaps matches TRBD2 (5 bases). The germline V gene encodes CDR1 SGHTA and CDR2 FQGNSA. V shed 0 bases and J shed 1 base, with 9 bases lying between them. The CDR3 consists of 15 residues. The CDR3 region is CASSLALSGQETQYF. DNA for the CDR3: TGTGCCAGCAGCTTAGCGCTCAGCGGCCAAGAGACCCAGTACTTC.

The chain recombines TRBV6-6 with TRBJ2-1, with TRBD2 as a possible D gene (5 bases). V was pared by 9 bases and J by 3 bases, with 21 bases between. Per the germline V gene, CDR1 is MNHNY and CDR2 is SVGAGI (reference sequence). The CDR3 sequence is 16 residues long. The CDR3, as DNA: TGTGCCAGTGACCTAACACGACTACCTAGCTACAATGAGCAGTTCTTC. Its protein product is CASDLTRLPSYNEQFF.

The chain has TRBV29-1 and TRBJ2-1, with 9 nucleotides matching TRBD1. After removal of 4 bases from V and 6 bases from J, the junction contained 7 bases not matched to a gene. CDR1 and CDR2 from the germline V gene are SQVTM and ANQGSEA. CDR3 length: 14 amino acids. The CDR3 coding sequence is TGCAGCGTTGGACGGGGACAGGGTGGCAATGAGCAGTTCTTC. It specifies CSVGRGQGGNEQFF.

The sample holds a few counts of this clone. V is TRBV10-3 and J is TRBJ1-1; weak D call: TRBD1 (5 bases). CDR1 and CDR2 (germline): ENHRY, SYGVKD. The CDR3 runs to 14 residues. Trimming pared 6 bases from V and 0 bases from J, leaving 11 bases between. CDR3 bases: TGTGCCATCAGGAAACAGGCCCTGAACACTGAAGCTTTCTTT. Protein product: CAIRKQALNTEAFF.